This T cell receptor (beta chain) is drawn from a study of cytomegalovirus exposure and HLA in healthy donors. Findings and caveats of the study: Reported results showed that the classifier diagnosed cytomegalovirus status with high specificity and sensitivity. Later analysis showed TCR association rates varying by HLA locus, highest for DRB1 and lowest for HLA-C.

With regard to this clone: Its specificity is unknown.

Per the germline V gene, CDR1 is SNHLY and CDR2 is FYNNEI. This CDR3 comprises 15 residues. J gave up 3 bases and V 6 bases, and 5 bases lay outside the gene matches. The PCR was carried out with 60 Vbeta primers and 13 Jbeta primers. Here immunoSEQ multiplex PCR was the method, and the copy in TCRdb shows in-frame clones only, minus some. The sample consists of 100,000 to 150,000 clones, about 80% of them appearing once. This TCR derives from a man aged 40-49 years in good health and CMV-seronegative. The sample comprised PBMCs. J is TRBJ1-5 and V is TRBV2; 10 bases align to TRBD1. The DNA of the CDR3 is TGTGCCAGCAGAGGACAGGGGGTAACCAATCAGCCCCAGCATTTT. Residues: CASRGQGVTNQPQHF.